These 8 T cell receptor beta chains were sequenced from one sample in a study of radiotherapy plus CTLA-4 blockade in lung cancer. Libraries were prepared by immunoSEQ multiplex PCR; TCRdb keeps only in-frame clonotypes and omits some of them. The data show tens of thousands of clones, around 76% seen once. Sequencing was performed on peripheral blood, taken from a patient treated with radiotherapy plus ipilimumab. The receptors derive from a human donor with non-small cell lung cancer who had a complete response to radiotherapy plus ipilimumab.

The rearrangement joins TRBV28 to TRBJ1-2, with 9 nucleotides matching TRBD1. This CDR3 contains 15 residues. CDR1 MDHEN and CDR2 SYDVKM come from the germline V gene. V gave up 0 bases and J gave up 7 bases; unmatched junction bases: 6. The CDR3 is CASSLWTGGFRGYTF. The CDR3 DNA sequence: TGTGCCAGCAGTTTATGGACAGGGGGTTTTCGTGGCTACACCTTC.

V usage is TRBV30 and J usage is TRBJ1-4; perhaps TRBD1 as D (5 bases). CDR1 and CDR2 (germline): GTSNPN, SVGIG (reference sequence). There are 16 residues in the CDR3. V dropped 0 bases and J dropped 0 bases, with 11 bases sitting between them. CDR3 residues: CAWSVQDTPTNEKLFF. The CDR3 DNA is TGTGCCTGGAGTGTACAGGACACCCCAACTAATGAAAAACTGTTTTTT.

J is TRBJ2-5 and V is TRBV7-8; TRBD1 matches 11 bases. Germline V lookup: CDR1 SGHVS, CDR2 FQNEAQ. This CDR3 region has 15 residues. V lost 7 bases and J lost 5; bases outside the gene matches: 9. This chain's CDR3 is CASIVGQGAQETQYF. In nucleotides, the CDR3 is TGTGCCAGCATCGTCGGACAGGGGGCTCAGGAGACCCAGTACTTC.

The chain couples TRBV28 to TRBJ1-2, with 7 bases aligning to TRBD1. Germline V gives CDR1 MDHEN, CDR2 SYDVKM. This CDR3 comprises 17 residues. With V trimmed by 4 bases and J by 1 base, 12 bases remained unmatched. The CDR3 sequence is CASSSGSTGAINYGYTF. CDR3 DNA sequence: TGTGCCAGCAGTTCAGGAAGCACAGGGGCGATTAACTATGGCTACACCTTC.

V and J are TRBV25-1 and TRBJ2-7; TRBD2 might be the D (5 bases). This CDR3 spans 14 amino acids. Trimming took 4 bases from V and 5 from J, leaving 15 bases between them. Germline-derived CDR1 and CDR2 are MGHDK and SYGVNS. The CDR3 DNA follows: TGTGCCAGCAGTGGGCGTGACTACTACGACGAGCAGTACTTC. Translating gives CASSGRDYYDEQYF.

The rearrangement joins TRBV28 to TRBJ2-7; the match to TRBD1 covers 10 bases. The CDR3 is made up of 15 amino acids. In germline, CDR1 is MDHEN, CDR2 SYDVKM. The ends lost 3 bases at V and 7 bases at J; junction bases unmatched: 9. The CDR3 here is CASSLAGTGAEEQYF. DNA of the CDR3: TGTGCCAGCAGTTTGGCCGGGACAGGGGCTGAAGAGCAGTACTTC. Using reference TRBV28 and TRBJ2-7 for the parts outside the CDR3, the full variable domain is DVKVTQSSRYLVKRTGEKVFLECVQDMDHENMFWYRQDPGLGLRLIYFSYDVKMKEKGDIPEGYSVSREKKERFSLILESASTNQTSMYLCASSLAGTGAEEQYFGPGTRLTVT.

This clone was observed a single time. The chain links TRBV10-3 to TRBJ2-3; weak D call: TRBD2 (5 bases). Germline CDR1 is ENHRY and CDR2 is SYGVKD. V lost 4 bases and J lost 0, with 8 bases in between. The CDR3 runs 14 residues. The CDR3 reads CAISVQRSTDTQYF. Here the CDR3 DNA reads TGTGCCATCAGTGTTCAGCGGAGCACAGATACGCAGTATTTT.

This clone is medium-sized (0.01 to 0.1%). The V call is TRBV7-3, the J call TRBJ2-1; D perhaps matches TRBD1 (6 bases). Germline V gene lookup returns CDR1 SGHTA and CDR2 FQGTGA. Trimming stripped 5 bases from V and 8 bases from J, with 13 bases between. The CDR3 runs 13 residues. CDR3 loop: CASSVYREYEQFF. CDR3 sequence (DNA): TGTGCCAGCAGCGTATACAGGGAATATGAGCAGTTCTTC.